The entry below describes one T cell receptor beta chain. Its antigen is unknown. One end of the junction fails to match germline, which may point to a read error. Described time point: persistent/refractory GD, antithyroid drugs over 5 years with positive TRAb. After RNA was extracted from PBMCs, the TCR library was made from it. Tubes containing EDTA received roughly 10 milliliters of drawn peripheral blood. This sample was included in a study of regulatory T cells in long-lasting Graves disease. Across the whole study: Graves' disease counted as persistent after over 5 years of antithyroid drugs with positive TSH receptor antibodies. Whole-study results and caveats: Having few samples may have compromised the accuracy. Sharing of public clonotypes was greater in persistent patients (about 3,000) than in new patients (roughly 880).

Building the TCR beta libraries relied on iRepertoire HTBI primers, and CDR3 regions underwent Arm-PCR. TCRdb re-called the multiplex PCR reads through MiXCR, storing one row per CDR3 protein. The sample consists of over 650,000 distinct CDR3 sequences, 25% to 30% of them appearing once. Germline V lookup: CDR1 MDHEN, CDR2 SYDVKM. CDR3 length: 14 residues. The receptor's source is a female donor with Graves disease. The V call is TRBV28, the J call TRBJ1-2; TRBD1 agrees at 9 bases. The sample here was peripheral blood mononuclear cells (PBMCs), taken when the disease was refractory, from a patient treated with antithyroid drugs. In nucleotides, the CDR3 is TGTGCCGGCAGTTCGGACAGGGGCTACTATGGCTACACCTTC. This codes for CAGSSDRGYYGYTF.